Shown below are 5 T cell receptor beta chains from a single sample sequenced in a study of cytotoxic CD8 clonotypes in ibrutinib-treated CLL. The repertoire was sequenced with immunoSEQ multiplex PCR; TCRdb's copy has only in-frame clones and lacks some. The repertoire holds 60,000 to 95,000 clones, roughly 80% seen once, with roughly 40% in the top ten. Sample: PBMCs, taken after 24 months of ibrutinib treatment. All receptors derive from a human donor with chronic lymphocytic leukemia.

The chain carries TRBV7-6 and TRBJ2-7; maybe TRBD2 (7 bases). The V gene's germline CDR1 is SGHVS and CDR2 FNYEAQ. Trimming removed 2 bases from V and 7 bases from J, with 12 bases in between. CDR3 length: 13 residues. The CDR3 here is CASSLRGGGEQYF. DNA for the CDR3: TGTGCCAGCAGCTTAAGGGGGGGTGGAGAGCAGTACTTC. Together with reference TRBV7-6 and TRBJ2-7, the CDR3 gives the full variable domain: GAGVSQSPRYKVTKRGQDVALRCDPISGHVSLYWYRQALGQGPEFLTYFNYEAQQDKSGLPNDRFSAERPEGSISTLTIQRTEQRDSAMYRCASSLRGGGEQYFGPGTRLTVT.

This chain joins TRBV13 and TRBJ1-2; tentatively, D is TRBD1 (6 bases). Per germline, CDR1 PRHDT and CDR2 FYEKMQ (reference sequence). This CDR3 comprises 15 residues. V lost 7 bases and J 6 bases, leaving 21 bases between the germline ends. The CDR3 DNA reads as TGTGCCAGCATTGCAAACAGGGCTAGGGGGGATGGCTACACCTTC. It codes for CASIANRARGDGYTF. The whole variable domain, filled in from reference TRBV13 and TRBJ1-2, reads AAGVIQSPRHLIKEKRETATLKCYPIPRHDTVYWYQQGPGQDPQFLISFYEKMQSDKGSIPDRFSAQQFSDYHSELNMSSLELGDSALYFCASIANRARGDGYTFGSGTRLTVV.

This clone was seen only a few times. The CDR3 loop is CASSVQLAVTSYEQYF. Written as DNA, the CDR3 is TGTGCCAGCAGCGTTCAACTAGCAGTCACCTCCTACGAGCAGTACTTC. V and J are TRBV11-2 and TRBJ2-7, with D possibly TRBD2 on 6 matching bases. Germline values: CDR1 SGHAT, CDR2 FQNNGV. This CDR3 is 16 amino acids long. V was clipped by 5 bases and J by 0 bases, with 17 bases between them.

The J gene is TRBJ2-7, the V gene TRBV5-4; D is possibly TRBD2 (6 bases). The V end lost 0 bases, the J end lost 0 bases, and 13 bases lay between the germline ends. The germline gives CDR1 SGHNT, CDR2 YYREEE (reference sequence). CDR3 size: 16 residues. The chain's CDR3 is CASSLGRGASSYEQYF. The CDR3 DNA is TGTGCCAGCAGCTTGGGTCGCGGGGCTAGCTCCTACGAGCAGTACTTC.

CDR3 protein: CASSEYRGGGYNEQFF. CDR3 DNA: TGTGCCAGCAGTGAATACAGGGGGGGTGGCTACAATGAGCAGTTCTTC. The chain links TRBV25-1 to TRBJ2-1, with D possibly called TRBD1 or TRBD2 (7 bases each). The CDR3 sequence is 16 residues long. The ends were cut back, 0 bases at V and 3 bases at J, with 12 bases in the middle. Germline-derived CDR1 and CDR2 are MGHDK and SYGVNS.